This TCR beta chain was observed in a study of blood T cell repertoires in COVID-19. Per germline, CDR1 LNHNV and CDR2 YYDKDF (reference sequence). V trimming: 0 bases; J trimming: 1 base; junction bases outside the gene matches: 6. The CDR3 spans 16 residues. Libraries were prepared by immunoSEQ multiplex PCR; TCRdb keeps only in-frame clonotypes and omits some of them. There are 75,000 to 100,000 clones in the sample; around 80% occur only once, and just over 20% lies in the top ten. Source material: peripheral blood. The chain recombines TRBV15 with TRBJ2-7; 7 positions agree with TRBD1. The origin of this receptor is a human donor in a cohort sampled during active COVID-19. Here the CDR3 reads CATSRDRNRGSYEQYF. DNA for the CDR3: TGTGCCACCAGCAGAGATAGGAACAGGGGATCCTACGAGCAGTACTTC.